This TCR beta chain came from a study of blood T cell repertoires in COVID-19. Trimming took 4 bases from V and 6 from J; bases not matched to a gene: 7. Germline CDR1 reads SGHRS; CDR2 reads YFSETQ. The CDR3 runs 14 residues. Original methodology: Estimated nucleated cell counts came from reference gene primer amplification. Sequencing was performed with immunoSEQ multiplex PCR; in TCRdb, only in-frame clones are kept and a portion is missing. V, J and clone size derive from that table, while D and trimming were established from the DNA sequence. This table has over 90,000 clones, over 65% appearing once.

Sequencing was performed on peripheral blood. The rearrangement links TRBV5-1 to TRBJ2-1, with 7 bases aligning to TRBD1. This receptor was obtained from a human donor in a cohort sampled during active COVID-19. In DNA form, the CDR3 reads TGCGCCAGCAGCCCCTCCGGGACAGTCAATGAGCAGTTCTTC. Translating gives CASSPSGTVNEQFF. The variable domain in full, with the rest retrieved from reference TRBV5-1 and TRBJ2-1, is KAGVTQTPRYLIKTRGQQVTLSCSPISGHRSVSWYQQTPGQGLQFLFEYFSETQRNKGNFPGRFSGRQFSNSRSEMNVSTLELGDSALYLCASSPSGTVNEQFFGPGTRLTVL.